This T cell receptor beta chain originates from a study of cytomegalovirus exposure and HLA in healthy donors. V dropped 0 bases and J dropped 5; count of bases not matched to a gene: 3. CDR1 SGHRS and CDR2 YFSETQ come from the germline V gene. The length of the CDR3 is 14 residues. With regard to this clone: Its antigen remains unknown. At the DNA level, this CDR3 is encoded by other sequences in the same sample as well.

General observations from the study: It emerged from a later analysis that several of the most significant clusters appeared to be linked to common viral pathogens.

PCR employed 60 Vbeta and 13 Jbeta primers. The table came from immunoSEQ multiplex PCR; TCRdb's copy has only in-frame clones and leaves some out. The sample holds roughly 100,000 clones, 75% to 90% seen once. Sequenced input: PBMCs. This rearrangement joins TRBV5-1 to TRBJ1-1, with TRBD1 matching 8 bases. The clonotype comes from a man in his thirties or forties in good health and CMV-seropositive. The CDR3 bases are TGCGCCAGCAGCTTGGGGCAGGGGGCGACTGAAGCTTTCTTT. Protein sequence: CASSLGQGATEAFF.